This T cell receptor beta chain comes out of a study of T cells in Graves' hyperthyroidism and ophthalmopathy. The source material, RNA transcripts, was used to amplify TCR beta CDR3 regions. During a first-round RT-PCR of the TCR CDR3, the HTBI primer set was used. MiXCR, applied by TCRdb to the multiplex PCR reads, yields one record per CDR3 protein. The sample consists of hundreds of thousands of distinct CDR3 sequences, 13% to 15% of them appearing once. Disease duration was under 3 months in the ophthalmopathy patients, who also had a Clinical Activity Score of at least 3 and a NOSPECS grade of at least 4. Trimming removed 0 bases from V and 2 bases from J; junction bases left unmatched: 15. The CDR3 is 20 residues long. CDR1 and CDR2 (germline): SGHDN, FVKESK.

This TCR was sampled from a woman aged 50 to 60 with Graves' ophthalmopathy. The sequenced sample was blood. The V gene is TRBV14, the J gene TRBJ2-7; 11 bases fit TRBD2. The CDR3 sequence is CASSQDRVLAGVRPTYEQYF. The CDR3 bases are TGTGCCAGCAGCCAAGATCGAGTACTAGCGGGGGTACGACCGACCTACGAGCAGTACTTC.